This TCR beta chain appears in the sequencing data of a study of regulatory T cells in long-lasting Graves disease. Study outcomes and limitations: It was in persistent disease that TRBV28, TRBJ1-2 and TRBJ2-5 were favored.

Time point defined: newly diagnosed GD, antithyroid drugs for less than 3 months. RNA isolated from PBMCs was used to make the TCR library. This clonotype turned up a few times. The antigen remains undetermined. Arm-PCR of CDR3 regions and iRepertoire HTBI primers were used to build TCR beta libraries. TCRdb re-called the multiplex PCR reads with MiXCR, one entry per CDR3 protein. This sample carries some 490,000 distinct CDR3 sequences, around 11% of them seen once, and the ten largest clones take approximately 9.6%. The J segment lost 5 bases and the V segment lost 6 bases, leaving 16 bases of the junction unmatched. This CDR3 region has 18 residues. Germline assignment: CDR1 MDHEN and CDR2 SYDVKM. This sample was shared with a second study, whose subject was T cells in Graves' hyperthyroidism and ophthalmopathy.

V and J are TRBV28 and TRBJ2-3; 11 positions match TRBD2. The sample in question was peripheral blood mononuclear cells (PBMCs), obtained at new diagnosis, from a patient treated with antithyroid drugs. This TCR derives from a woman aged 30 to 39 with Graves disease. For the CDR3, the DNA is TGTGCCAGCAGCAAACAAAGACTAGCGGGATTAAATAAAGATACGCAGTATTTT. Translation: CASSKQRLAGLNKDTQYF.